What follows are 30 T cell receptor beta chains derived from one specimen sequenced in a study of cytomegalovirus exposure and HLA in healthy donors. PCR primers comprised 60 Vbeta and 13 Jbeta primers. The data were produced by immunoSEQ multiplex PCR, yet TCRdb's version contains in-frame clones alone and is incomplete. The sample holds 250,000 to 350,000 clones, 70% to 90% seen once. The specimen was PBMCs. These receptors were obtained from a man aged 35 to 55 in good health and CMV-seropositive.

V usage is TRBV7-8 and J usage is TRBJ2-5; 9 bases are a match to TRBD2. The CDR3 is made up of 17 amino acids. CDR1 and CDR2 (germline): SGHVS, FQNEAQ. The V gene end was trimmed by 6 bases and the J gene end by 5 bases; junction bases not matched to a gene: 16. CDR3 sequence (DNA): TGTGCCAGCAGTCCCCCGACTAGCGGAGGGAGGCGGGAGACCCAGTACTTC. This codes for CASSPPTSGGRRETQYF. The complete variable domain, with remaining parts taken from reference TRBV7-8 and TRBJ2-5, reads GAGVSQSPRYKVAKRGQDVALRCDPISGHVSLFWYQQALGQGPEFLTYFQNEAQLDKSGLPSDRFFAERPEGSVSTLKIQRTQQEDSAVYLCASSPPTSGGRRETQYFGPGTRLLVL.

This chain joins TRBV7-2 and TRBJ2-5; possibly TRBD2 for D (6 bases). Germline V gene lookup returns CDR1 SGHTA and CDR2 FQGNSA. The ends were cut back, 4 bases at V and 0 bases at J, with 18 bases in the middle. The CDR3 runs 17 residues. CDR3 residues: CASSSPRGGPHQETQYF. CDR3 DNA sequence: TGTGCCAGCAGCTCCCCCCGGGGAGGCCCCCACCAAGAGACCCAGTACTTC.

The chain links TRBV7-9 to TRBJ2-3; TRBD2 matches at 16 bases. CDR3 size: 16 residues. Germline assignment: CDR1 SEHNR and CDR2 FQNEAQ (reference sequence). V was pared by 3 bases and J by 4 bases, with 1 base of the junction left unmatched. The CDR3 nucleotides are TGTGCCAGCAGCTTGGGACTAGCGGGAGGGTCAGATACGCAGTATTTT. Translated: CASSLGLAGGSDTQYF.

This chain links TRBV19 with TRBJ2-7; TRBD1 might be the D (6 bases). V was pared by 7 bases and J by 3 bases, with 13 bases between. Germline lookup yields CDR1 LNHDA and CDR2 SQIVND (reference sequence). The CDR3 is made up of 13 amino acids. CDR3 DNA sequence: TGTGCCAGTATCGCGTCGGACAGCTACGAGCAGTACTTC. Translated, it gives CASIASDSYEQYF.

This chain connects TRBV6-6 to TRBJ2-3; TRBD1 agrees at 9 bases. CDR1 is MNHNY, CDR2 SVGAGI, per germline (reference sequence). V lost 0 bases and J lost 2; bases outside the gene matches: 3. The CDR3 spans 16 residues. The CDR3 DNA reads TGTGCCAGCAGTTACTCGGACAGGGGCAACACAGATACGCAGTATTTT. Protein: CASSYSDRGNTDTQYF.

The chain employs TRBV2 and TRBJ1-1, with TRBD1 identical over 9 bases. This CDR3 comprises 15 residues. The germline V gene has CDR1 SNHLY and CDR2 FYNNEI. Trimming removed 5 bases from V and 2 bases from J; junction bases left unmatched: 6. The CDR3 nucleotides are TGTGCCAGCAGTCTAGGACAGGGGAAAAACACTGAAGCTTTCTTT. As protein: CASSLGQGKNTEAFF. The whole variable domain, remainder taken from reference TRBV2 and TRBJ1-1, is EPEVTQTPSHQVTQMGQEVILRCVPISNHLYFYWYRQILGQKVEFLVSFYNNEISEKSEIFDDQFSVERPDGSNFTLKIRSTKLEDSAMYFCASSLGQGKNTEAFFGQGTRLTVV.

This chain connects TRBV28 to TRBJ2-3; 12 nucleotides match TRBD2. The junction had 17 bases not matched to a gene; V was cut back by 9 bases and J by 4 bases. CDR1 and CDR2 (germline): MDHEN, SYDVKM. The CDR3 runs 18 residues. In nucleotides, the CDR3 is TGTGCCAGTGAAGGGAGGACTAGCGGGATCCATGTTGCAGATACGCAGTATTTT. This encodes CASEGRTSGIHVADTQYF.

This chain joins TRBV28 and TRBJ2-1; the D gene is possibly TRBD1 (6 bases). Germline values: CDR1 MDHEN, CDR2 SYDVKM. There are 15 residues in the CDR3. Trimming shortened V by 3 bases and J by 0 bases, and 9 bases separated the two germline ends. The CDR3 nucleotides are TGTGCCAGCAGTTTCGCAGGGGTCTCCTACAATGAGCAGTTCTTC. It encodes CASSFAGVSYNEQFF.

V and J are TRBV7-8 and TRBJ1-4; 7 bases fit TRBD1. Germline assignment: CDR1 SGHVS and CDR2 FQNEAQ. V gave up 5 bases and J gave up 0 bases; unmatched junction bases: 6. The CDR3 covers 16 residues. The CDR3 loop reads CASSLTGFPTNEKLFF. The CDR3, as DNA: TGTGCCAGCAGCCTGACAGGGTTCCCAACTAATGAAAAACTGTTTTTT.

V and J are TRBV4-1 and TRBJ2-3, with D possibly TRBD2 on 7 matching bases. V lost 5 bases and J 2 bases, leaving 17 bases between the germline ends. Germline CDR1 is MGHRA and CDR2 is YSYEKL. This CDR3 region has 16 residues. CDR3 sequence reads: CASSYRGGSITDTQYF. Here the CDR3 DNA reads TGCGCCAGCAGCTATAGGGGGGGCTCAATCACAGATACGCAGTATTTT.

This clone has only a few counts. The chain joins TRBV7-2 to TRBJ1-4; 8 bases align to TRBD1. The germline CDR1 and CDR2 sequences are SGHTA and FQGNSA. Losses at the gene ends were 5 bases for V and 8 bases for J; bases not matched to a gene: 10. The CDR3 totals 15 residues. The CDR3 region has the DNA TGTGCCAGCAGCCCGCAGGGGGCAGTAAGGGAAAAACTGTTTTTT. Encoded protein: CASSPQGAVREKLFF.

The count of this clone is one. The chain employs TRBV7-8 and TRBJ1-5; TRBD1 aligns across 7 bases. V shed 5 bases, J shed 6 bases, and the junction held 7 bases outside the gene matches. The germline V gene has CDR1 SGHVS and CDR2 FQNEAQ. The CDR3 totals 14 residues. The CDR3 sequence: CASSRDSLSQPQHF. CDR3 sequence (DNA): TGTGCCAGCAGCCGGGACAGCCTCTCTCAGCCCCAGCATTTT.

The chain is built from TRBV5-1 and TRBJ2-3, with D tentatively TRBD1 (5 bases). This CDR3 is 15 amino acids long. CDR1 is SGHRS and CDR2 is YFSETQ in the germline V gene. Trimming pared 4 bases from V and 0 bases from J, leaving 12 bases between. The CDR3 sequence: CASSPGQVSTDTQYF. CDR3 nucleotides: TGCGCCAGCAGCCCTGGACAAGTTAGCACAGATACGCAGTATTTT.

This clone was observed once. Sequence at one end of the junction differs from germline and may be a read error. This chain links TRBV12-5 with TRBJ2-2; 13 bases align to TRBD2. This CDR3 has 16 residues. From germline, CDR1 is LGHNT and CDR2 FRNRAP. The DNA for the CDR3 is TGTGCTAGTGGTTTCGGGACTAGCGGGAACGCCGGGGAGCTGTTTTTT. Translation: CASGFGTSGNAGELFF.

The chain has TRBV5-1 and TRBJ2-7, with TRBD2 matching 7 bases. J lost 2 bases, V lost 4 bases, and 6 bases had no gene match. Germline loops: CDR1 SGHRS, CDR2 YFSETQ. This CDR3 spans 14 amino acids. DNA of the CDR3: TGCGCCAGCAGCCCGGCGGGGGAGCCCTACGAGCAGTACTTC. It is translated as CASSPAGEPYEQYF.

The chain uses TRBV18 and TRBJ1-1, with a tentative D call TRBD1 (5 bases). V lost 0 bases to trimming and J lost 1 base, with 12 bases between them. Germline V lookup: CDR1 KGHSH, CDR2 LQKENI. The CDR3 length is 16 residues. This CDR3 is CASSPPQGQGNTEAFF. The DNA of the CDR3 is TGTGCCAGCTCACCACCTCAAGGGCAGGGGAACACTGAAGCTTTCTTT.

The rearrangement links TRBV11-2 to TRBJ2-2; D uncertain. This CDR3 has 15 amino acids. Trimming left V 1 base short and J 2 bases short, with 8 bases between. CDR1 and CDR2 from the germline V gene are SGHAT and FQNNGV. CDR3 in amino acids: CASSLVVANTGELFF. The DNA for the CDR3 is TGTGCCAGCAGCTTAGTGGTAGCTAACACCGGGGAGCTGTTTTTT.

V usage is TRBV6-5 and J usage is TRBJ1-5, with 8 bases that match TRBD1. CDR1 is MNHEY and CDR2 is SVGAGI in the germline V gene. Trimming cost V 10 bases and J 0 bases; bases outside gene matches: 5. CDR3 size: 14 residues. In nucleotides, the CDR3 is TGTGCCACATGGACAGGGCTTAGCAATCAGCCCCAGCATTTT. This sequence encodes CATWTGLSNQPQHF.

The chain couples TRBV28 to TRBJ1-5; D unclear. The V end was cut by 5 bases, the J end by 2 bases, with 13 bases between. CDR3 length equals 15 residues. Looked up from germline, CDR1 is MDHEN and CDR2 is SYDVKM. CDR3 protein: CASSLEGIGNQPQHF. The CDR3 nucleotides read TGTGCCAGCAGTCTAGAGGGCATTGGCAATCAGCCCCAGCATTTT.

This chain links TRBV29-1 with TRBJ1-2; 8 bases are shared with TRBD1. Trimming cost V 5 bases and J 9 bases; bases outside gene matches: 8. From germline, CDR1 is SQVTM and CDR2 ANQGSEA. This CDR3 comprises 12 residues. CDR3 sequence reads: CSVPRDRSSYTF. CDR3 sequence (DNA): TGCAGCGTTCCTCGGGACAGGTCTAGCTACACCTTC.

This clone was seen a single time. The genes are TRBV7-3 and TRBJ2-3; no firm D call. This CDR3 is built from 14 residues. Per germline, CDR1 SGHTA and CDR2 FQGTGA. V shed 3 bases and J shed 0 bases, with 7 bases lying between them. CDR3 in amino acids: CASSFGPSTDTQYF. In DNA, the CDR3 is TGTGCCAGCAGCTTTGGCCCTAGCACAGATACGCAGTATTTT.

The chain links TRBV10-3 to TRBJ1-2, with 8 positions matching TRBD1. This CDR3 region has 14 residues. The germline V gene encodes CDR1 ENHRY and CDR2 SYGVKD. Germline trimming cut 11 bases from V and 3 bases from J; bases unmatched to any gene: 11. The CDR3 sequence is CARHPQTGDYGYTF. Here the CDR3 DNA reads TGTGCCCGACACCCTCAGACAGGGGACTATGGCTACACCTTC.

This clone was observed once. The chain employs TRBV9 and TRBJ2-1; D ambiguous. V lost 0 bases to trimming and J lost 6 bases, with 10 bases between them. CDR1 and CDR2 from the germline V gene are SGDLS and YYNGEE. The CDR3 spans 14 residues. The CDR3 DNA reads as TGTGCCAGCAGCGTAGGCCCAGTTGTCAATGAGCAGTTCTTC. Amino acids: CASSVGPVVNEQFF.

The CDR3 is CASSFLLSDTQYF. The DNA of the CDR3 is TGTGCCAGCAGTTTTTTACTATCAGATACGCAGTATTTT. The genes are TRBV28 and TRBJ2-3; no reliable D call. The CDR3 runs 13 residues. The germline V and J ends were trimmed by 3 bases and 4 bases, with 8 bases remaining between them. The germline V gene encodes CDR1 MDHEN and CDR2 SYDVKM.

This clone appeared once. The junction departs from germline at one end; a sequencing error may be responsible. The chain couples TRBV28 to TRBJ1-4, with D tentatively TRBD1 (6 bases). Germline CDR1 MDHEN, CDR2 SYDVKM. CDR3 length equals 15 residues. CDR3 amino acids: CASGFTGTLNEKLFF. The CDR3 DNA is TGTGCCAGCGGTTTTACAGGGACCCTTAATGAAAAACTGTTTTTT.

The V and J genes are TRBV28 and TRBJ2-5, with unresolved D. Per the germline V gene, CDR1 is MDHEN and CDR2 is SYDVKM. The CDR3 runs to 12 residues. V gave up 5 bases and J gave up 9 bases, with 13 bases separating them. The CDR3 region has the DNA TGTGCCAGCAGTCCCTCAGACTTGCCCCAGTACTTC. As protein: CASSPSDLPQYF.

The chain employs TRBV9 and TRBJ2-7; a possible D gene is TRBD1 (6 bases). The CDR3 loop spans 15 amino acids. From germline, CDR1 is SGDLS and CDR2 YYNGEE. Trimming took 4 bases from V and 7 from J, leaving 21 bases between them. The CDR3 DNA reads as TGTGCCAGCAGCAGAGGGGGTAACCGTTACGCTGAGCAGTACTTC. It yields the protein CASSRGGNRYAEQYF.

The rearrangement links TRBV27 to TRBJ1-2, with D possibly matching TRBD1 (5 bases). V lost 2 bases and J 4 bases, leaving 8 bases between the germline ends. Germline V gene lookup returns CDR1 MNHEY and CDR2 SMNVEV (reference sequence). The CDR3 loop spans 13 amino acids. This CDR3 is CASSLAGLYGYTF. The CDR3 coding sequence is TGTGCCAGCAGTTTAGCGGGACTCTATGGCTACACCTTC.

The J gene is TRBJ2-5, the V gene TRBV5-1; the match to TRBD1 covers 10 bases. The assigned J gene may be wrong: the sequence end matches TRBJ2-7 better. Germline V gives CDR1 SGHRS, CDR2 YFSETQ. This CDR3 is 16 amino acids long. The CDR3 region has the DNA TGCGCCAGCAGAGAGAGAGCCGGGACAGGGGAGGGCGAGCAGTACTTC. It encodes CASRERAGTGEGEQYF.

The chain uses TRBV25-1 and TRBJ2-7, with 7 nucleotides matching TRBD1. The CDR3 runs to 15 residues. CDR1 and CDR2 from the germline V gene are MGHDK and SYGVNS. V was pared by 8 bases and J by 3 bases, with 13 bases of the junction left unmatched. The CDR3 DNA reads as TGTGCCAGCTCGAAACGGGACAGCCTCGACTACGAGCAGTACTTC. Translation: CASSKRDSLDYEQYF.